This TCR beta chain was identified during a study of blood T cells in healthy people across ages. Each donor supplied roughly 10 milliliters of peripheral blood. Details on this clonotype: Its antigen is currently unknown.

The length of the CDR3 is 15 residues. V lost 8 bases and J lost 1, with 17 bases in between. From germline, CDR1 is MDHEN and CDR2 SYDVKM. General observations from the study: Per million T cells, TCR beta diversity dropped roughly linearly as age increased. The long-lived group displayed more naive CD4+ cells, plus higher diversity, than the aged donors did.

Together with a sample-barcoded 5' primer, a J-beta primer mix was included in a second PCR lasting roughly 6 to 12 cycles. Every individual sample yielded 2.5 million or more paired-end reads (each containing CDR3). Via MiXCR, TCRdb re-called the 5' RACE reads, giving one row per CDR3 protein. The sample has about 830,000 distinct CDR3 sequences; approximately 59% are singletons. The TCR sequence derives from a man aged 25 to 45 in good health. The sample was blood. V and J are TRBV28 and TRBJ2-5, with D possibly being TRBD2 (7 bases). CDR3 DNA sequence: TGTGCCAGCCGAACGGGGGGCAGGGCCCAAGAGACCCAGTACTTC. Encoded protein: CASRTGGRAQETQYF.